A single sample gave rise to the 29 T cell receptor beta chains below, sequenced in a study of response to subunit inactivated influenza vaccine. MiXCR was run by TCRdb on the RT-PCR reads, yielding one entry per CDR3 protein. This sample has roughly 620,000 distinct CDR3 sequences, with over 9% found just once. These records were also assigned to another study, of T cells expressing NK-cell markers. That report notes: cDNA encoding TCR beta was synthesized via 5'RACE template switching incorporating UMIs.

The sequences come from PBMCs from blood, collected on the day of vaccination. The receptors come from a man aged 50 to 60 who received an inactivated influenza vaccine.

This clonotype was observed at least ten times. The chain combines TRBV11-2 with TRBJ1-5; TRBD1 matches at 7 bases. CDR1 is SGHAT, CDR2 FQNNGV, per germline. This CDR3 has 15 amino acids. V was pared by 1 base and J by 9 bases, with 9 bases of the junction left unmatched. The CDR3 sequence: CASSLGDRAVAPQHF. The CDR3 nucleotides are TGTGCCAGCAGCTTAGGAGACAGGGCGGTCGCGCCCCAGCATTTT.

This clonotype was seen at least ten times. The gene calls are TRBV29-1 and TRBJ2-7; D is possibly TRBD2 (7 bases). The CDR3 extends over 12 amino acids. Germline CDR1 is SQVTM and CDR2 is ANQGSEA. Deletions cut 5 bases from V and 3 bases from J, with 11 bases between. CDR3 loop: CSVLGGGYEQYF. The CDR3 coding sequence is TGCAGCGTTTTAGGGGGGGGCTACGAGCAGTACTTC.

This clonotype was found many times. The chain joins TRBV7-9 to TRBJ2-1; D remains unclear. Deletions cut 3 bases from V and 2 bases from J, with 8 bases between. The V gene's germline CDR1 is SEHNR and CDR2 FQNEAQ (reference sequence). This CDR3 contains 14 residues. The CDR3 loop reads CASSFVGTYNEQFF. The CDR3 bases are TGTGCCAGCAGCTTTGTAGGCACCTACAATGAGCAGTTCTTC.

This clonotype has only a few counts. J is TRBJ2-1 and V is TRBV10-3; TRBD1 aligns across 11 bases. Germline CDR1 is ENHRY and CDR2 is SYGVKD. The CDR3 is 14 residues long. After removal of 6 bases from V and 8 bases from J, the junction contained 6 bases not matched to a gene. Here the CDR3 reads CAIRRTGGLDEQFF. For the CDR3, the DNA is TGTGCCATCAGGAGGACAGGGGGCTTGGATGAGCAGTTCTTC.

In its sample, this clonotype was seen a few times. The rearrangement links TRBV6-1 to TRBJ1-1; D gene uncertain. Looked up from germline, CDR1 is MNHNS and CDR2 is SASEGT. The CDR3 covers 13 residues. The V and J ends lost 1 base and 7 bases respectively, with 10 bases between them. The CDR3 DNA reads as TGTGCCAGCAGTGAAGGGCAGCAATTTGAAGCTTTCTTT. It is translated as CASSEGQQFEAFF.

This clonotype was seen a handful of times. The chain couples TRBV11-2 to TRBJ2-1; TRBD2 agrees at 14 bases. This CDR3 spans 17 amino acids. V lost 6 bases and J lost 2; bases outside the gene matches: 6. Germline V gene lookup returns CDR1 SGHAT and CDR2 FQNNGV. CDR3 in amino acids: CASRLGLAGAPYNEQFF. CDR3 sequence (DNA): TGTGCCAGCAGATTGGGACTAGCGGGGGCCCCCTACAATGAGCAGTTCTTC.

This clonotype was seen a few times. The chain combines TRBV7-7 with TRBJ1-3, with 10 bases that match TRBD1. The length of the CDR3 is 13 residues. Germline-derived CDR1 and CDR2 are SSHAT and FNYEAQ (reference sequence). DNA for the CDR3: TGTGCTCCAGACAGGGGGCAAGGAAACACCATATATTTT. Protein sequence: CAPDRGQGNTIYF.

This clonotype has just a few counts. The genes are TRBV28 and TRBJ1-5, with TRBD1 matching 7 bases. Per the germline V gene, CDR1 is MDHEN and CDR2 is SYDVKM. J gave up 1 base and V 7 bases, and 10 bases lay outside the gene matches. The CDR3 runs to 16 residues. DNA for the CDR3: TGTGCCAGCACCCCGGAGTCCAGGGGGAGCAATCAGCCCCAGCATTTT. Protein sequence: CASTPESRGSNQPQHF.

This chain connects TRBV4-3 to TRBJ2-3; no firm D call. Between the trimmed V and J ends, which lost 0 bases and 3 bases, there was a span of 10 bases. Germline CDR1 and CDR2: LGHNA and YSLEER. The CDR3 has 15 amino acids. In DNA form, the CDR3 reads TGCGCCAGCAGCCAAGATATGATCGGGACAGATACGCAGTATTTT. Translating gives CASSQDMIGTDTQYF.

This clonotype came up a few times. The chain uses TRBV12-3 or TRBV12-4 and TRBJ2-3; D possibly corresponds to TRBD1 (6 bases). The CDR3 runs 15 residues. Trimming shortened V by 5 bases and J by 0 bases, and 12 bases separated the two germline ends. CDR3 nucleotide sequence: TGTGCCAGCAGTCGAGACAGGCCTAGCACAGATACGCAGTATTTT. Translation gives CASSRDRPSTDTQYF.

This CDR3 reads CASSKVLRDKSYNEQFF. CDR3 bases: TGTGCCAGCAGCAAAGTTCTGCGGGACAAATCCTACAATGAGCAGTTCTTC. This chain joins TRBV21-1 and TRBJ2-1; the D call of TRBD1 is as the table states it, not checked on the DNA. TRBV21-1 is recorded as a pseudogene. The CDR3 loop spans 17 amino acids.

This sequence joins TRBV12-3 or TRBV12-4 and TRBJ1-5, with D perhaps TRBD1 (6 bases). The V end was cut by 4 bases, the J end by 7 bases, with 14 bases between. The CDR3 loop spans 14 amino acids. The CDR3 here is CASSSTRGGQPQHF. In DNA form, the CDR3 reads TGTGCCAGCAGTTCAACCAGGGGTGGCCAGCCCCAGCATTTT.

This chain links TRBV7-9 with TRBJ2-2; the D call may be TRBD1 or TRBD2 (5 bases each). V lost 5 bases to trimming and J lost 8 bases, with 15 bases between them. Germline values: CDR1 SEHNR, CDR2 FQNEAQ (reference sequence). There are 14 residues in the CDR3. The CDR3 region is CASSPGHSSGELFF. CDR3 DNA sequence: TGTGCCAGCAGCCCGGGGCATTCCTCGGGGGAGCTGTTTTTT. Based on the CDR3 plus reference TRBV7-9 and TRBJ2-2, the full variable domain is DTGVSQNPRHKITKRGQNVTFRCDPISEHNRLYWYRQTLGQGPEFLTYFQNEAQLEKSRLLSDRFSAERPKGSFSTLEIQRTEQGDSAMYLCASSPGHSSGELFFGEGSRLTVL.

This clonotype turned up a few times. The genes are TRBV20-1 and TRBJ2-5; weak D call: TRBD2 (5 bases). V lost 0 bases and J 5 bases, leaving 22 bases between the germline ends. CDR1 is DFQATT, CDR2 SNEGSKA, per germline (reference sequence). This CDR3 comprises 17 residues. CDR3: CSARDRWRAPLRETQYF. The CDR3 DNA reads TGCAGTGCTAGAGATCGTTGGCGGGCACCCCTGCGGGAGACCCAGTACTTC.

The chain uses TRBV6-5 and TRBJ2-2, with D possibly being TRBD1 (5 bases). The CDR3 runs 16 residues. Trimming pared 1 base from V and 1 base from J, leaving 10 bases between. CDR1 is MNHEY, CDR2 SVGAGI, per germline. DNA of the CDR3: TGTGCCAGCAGTTACTTGAAGACAGTGAACACCGGGGAGCTGTTTTTT. As protein: CASSYLKTVNTGELFF.

This clonotype came up many times. This sequence joins TRBV7-2 and TRBJ1-4; D is possibly TRBD1 (6 bases). V lost 4 bases and J 4 bases, leaving 13 bases between the germline ends. CDR1 and CDR2 (germline): SGHTA, FQGNSA. This CDR3 region has 15 residues. The CDR3 sequence is CASSSRGALNEKLFF. In nucleotides, the CDR3 is TGTGCCAGCAGCTCCCGGGGGGCCCTTAATGAAAAACTGTTTTTT.

The chain couples TRBV15 to TRBJ2-5; D uncertain. Trimming cost V 5 bases and J 5 bases, with 12 bases left between them. The V gene's germline CDR1 is LNHNV and CDR2 YYDKDF (reference sequence). The CDR3 covers 13 residues. CDR3 sequence (DNA): TGTGCCACCAGCGGATTATCGGTGGAGACCCAGTACTTC. The encoded protein is CATSGLSVETQYF. Full variable domain (outside the CDR3, taken from reference TRBV15 and TRBJ2-5): DAMVIQNPRYQVTQFGKPVTLSCSQTLNHNVMYWYQQKSSQAPKLLFHYYDKDFNNEADTPDNFQSRRPNTSFCFLDIRSPGLGDTAMYLCATSGLSVETQYFGPGTRLLVL.

CDR3 DNA: TGTGCCAGCAGTTTATCTCAGGGGGCGTCGCATGGCTACACCTTC. Protein sequence: CASSLSQGASHGYTF. The rearrangement links TRBV27 to TRBJ1-2; TRBD1 agrees at 8 bases. Germline CDR1 and CDR2: MNHEY and SMNVEV (reference sequence). This CDR3 region has 15 residues. Trimming at V came to 0 bases and at J to 6 bases, leaving 6 bases not matched to a gene.

This clonotype appeared once. The chain carries TRBV25-1 and TRBJ1-5, with TRBD1 matching 7 bases. Per germline, CDR1 MGHDK and CDR2 SYGVNS. V was pared by 6 bases and J by 6 bases, with 11 bases of the junction left unmatched. CDR3 length: 15 amino acids. As DNA, the CDR3 is TGTGCCAGCAGCCCGACAGGGAGGGGCGGTCAGCCCCAGCATTTT. This gives the protein CASSPTGRGGQPQHF. Full variable domain (rest looked up from reference TRBV25-1 and TRBJ1-5): EADIYQTPRYLVIGTGKKITLECSQTMGHDKMYWYQQDPGMELHLIHYSYGVNSTEKGDLSSESTVSRIRTEHFPLTLESARPSHTSQYLCASSPTGRGGQPQHFGDGTRLSIL.

This clonotype was seen more than once but under ten times. The rearrangement links TRBV4-3 to TRBJ1-2; D ambiguous. Trimming removed 4 bases at V and 7 bases at J, with 19 bases between. The CDR3 contains 15 residues. Germline V gives CDR1 LGHNA, CDR2 YSLEER. The CDR3 is CASSRRVGLDIGYTF. The CDR3 DNA reads TGCGCCAGCAGCCGCAGAGTCGGACTCGACATTGGCTACACCTTC.

The chain carries TRBV5-1 and TRBJ1-1; D gene ambiguous. Germline V gives CDR1 SGHRS, CDR2 YFSETQ. The CDR3 runs to 15 residues. V was trimmed by 4 bases and J by 0 bases, leaving 13 bases between them. In DNA, the CDR3 is TGCGCCAGCAGCCGAACCGGGTACATGAACACTGAAGCTTTCTTT. Translation: CASSRTGYMNTEAFF.

This clonotype was seen many times. The V and J genes are TRBV4-2 and TRBJ2-3, with 7 bases aligning to TRBD2. The CDR3 spans 15 residues. Germline V gene sequence: CDR1 LGHNA, CDR2 YNFKEQ. Trimming removed 0 bases from V and 6 bases from J; junction bases left unmatched: 6. CDR3 nucleotides: TGTGCCAGCAGCCAAGATAGAGGCGGGAGTGATACGCAGTATTTT. Protein sequence: CASSQDRGGSDTQYF.

This chain links TRBV7-2 with TRBJ2-1, with TRBD2 matching 10 bases. The V gene end was trimmed by 5 bases and the J gene end by 4 bases; junction bases not matched to a gene: 5. Germline CDR1 SGHTA, CDR2 FQGNSA. This CDR3 comprises 15 residues. This CDR3 reads CASSHGLAAYNEQFF. The CDR3 coding sequence is TGTGCCAGCAGCCATGGACTAGCGGCGTACAATGAGCAGTTCTTC.

The genes are TRBV25-1 and TRBJ1-3; D remains unclear. V was pared by 7 bases and J by 0 bases, with 7 bases between. The CDR3 loop spans 13 amino acids. CDR1 MGHDK and CDR2 SYGVNS come from the germline V gene. The CDR3 here is CASNPSSGNTIYF. CDR3 nucleotide sequence: TGTGCCAGCAATCCCAGCTCTGGAAACACCATATATTTT. The full variable domain, completed using reference TRBV25-1 and TRBJ1-3, is EADIYQTPRYLVIGTGKKITLECSQTMGHDKMYWYQQDPGMELHLIHYSYGVNSTEKGDLSSESTVSRIRTEHFPLTLESARPSHTSQYLCASNPSSGNTIYFGEGSWLTVV.

The rearrangement links TRBV6-1 to TRBJ1-4; no reliable D call. This CDR3 comprises 13 residues. Germline lookup yields CDR1 MNHNS and CDR2 SASEGT. The V end lost 7 bases, the J end lost 1 base, and 7 bases lay between the germline ends. The CDR3 sequence is CASNPGTNEKLFF. DNA for the CDR3: TGTGCCAGCAATCCCGGAACTAATGAAAAACTGTTTTTT.

The J gene is TRBJ2-1, the V gene TRBV20-1, with D tentatively TRBD2 (6 bases). CDR1 and CDR2 (germline): DFQATT, SNEGSKA (reference sequence). The CDR3 extends over 14 amino acids. V lost 5 bases to trimming and J lost 5 bases, with 16 bases between them. The CDR3 here is CSAQQRDLHNEQFF. The CDR3, as DNA: TGCAGTGCTCAACAAAGGGACTTGCACAATGAGCAGTTCTTC.

The chain carries TRBV6-1 and TRBJ2-1, with TRBD2 as a possible D gene (5 bases). The germline V gene has CDR1 MNHNS and CDR2 SASEGT. Trimming cost V 4 bases and J 6 bases, with 13 bases left between them. CDR3 length equals 14 residues. The DNA for the CDR3 is TGTGCCAGCAGTGCCCTCGGGGAGCTCAATGAGCAGTTCTTC. It yields the protein CASSALGELNEQFF.

The chain carries TRBV3-1 and TRBJ2-4; TRBD2 matches at 9 bases. With 6 bases clipped from V and 11 bases from J, the junction kept 14 bases outside the gene matches. This CDR3 region has 15 residues. Germline V gene data show CDR1 as LGHDT and CDR2 as YNNKEL (reference sequence). CDR3 loop: CASSPQDSGRTFQYF. Written as DNA, the CDR3 is TGTGCCAGCAGTCCCCAAGATAGCGGGAGAACCTTTCAGTACTTC.

This clonotype was found a few times. The chain couples TRBV6-1 to TRBJ2-1; 9 positions agree with TRBD1. This CDR3 has 14 amino acids. Germline values: CDR1 MNHNS, CDR2 SASEGT. V shed 5 bases and J 5 bases; nucleotides not matched to a gene: 4. DNA of the CDR3: TGTGCCAGCAGTCCGTGGGACAGGGACAATGAGCAGTTCTTC. Protein: CASSPWDRDNEQFF.